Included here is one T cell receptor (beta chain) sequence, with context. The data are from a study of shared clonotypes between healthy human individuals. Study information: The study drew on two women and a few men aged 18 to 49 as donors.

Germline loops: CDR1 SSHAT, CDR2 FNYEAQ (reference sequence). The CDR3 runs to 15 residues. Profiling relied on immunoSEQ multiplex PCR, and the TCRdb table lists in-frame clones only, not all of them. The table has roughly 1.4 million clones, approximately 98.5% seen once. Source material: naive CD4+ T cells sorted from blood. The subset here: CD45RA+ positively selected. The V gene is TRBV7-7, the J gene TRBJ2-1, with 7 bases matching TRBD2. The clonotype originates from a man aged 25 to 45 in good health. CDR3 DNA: TGTGCTAGCGGTCGCTTAGCGGGTGAAATCAATGAGCAGTTCTTC. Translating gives CASGRLAGEINEQFF.